This T cell receptor (beta chain) emerged from a study of blood T cell repertoires in COVID-19. Study overall: Researchers got acute and convalescent COVID-19 samples from the United States, Italy and Spain.

The CDR3 runs 16 residues. CDR1 SGHAT and CDR2 FQNNGV come from the germline V gene. The V end was cut by 0 bases, the J end by 1 base, with 10 bases between. Only in-frame clones appear in the TCRdb table, and some are missing; sequencing was by immunoSEQ multiplex PCR. Here the sample spans roughly 500,000 clones, around 85% being singletons. The sequencing sample was made of peripheral blood. The sequence was collected from a human donor in a cohort sampled during active COVID-19. V is TRBV11-2 and J is TRBJ1-3; D is ambiguous. The CDR3 DNA is TGTGCCAGCAGCTTAGATCTCAGGCAGTCTGGAAACACCATATATTTT. This codes for CASSLDLRQSGNTIYF.